This entry features one TCR beta chain sequence. The antigen is undetermined. CDR1 and CDR2 (germline): SGHTA, FQGTGA. V lost 6 bases, J lost 3 bases, and 6 bases lay in between. This CDR3 has 13 residues. They built TCR cDNA with 5'RACE template switching, a step that put in a universal primer site and UMIs. TCRdb reprocessed the 5' RACE reads via MiXCR and lists one record per CDR3 protein. The sample yields roughly 120,000 distinct CDR3 sequences, 7.2% seen once. This sample is part of a study of T cells after yellow fever vaccination. About the research overall: With SMART-Seq v4 Ultra Low Input, the fractions containing low cell numbers were prepared.

Study findings and constraints: Clonotype sharing between CD4 and CD8 compartments was small.

The V and J genes are TRBV7-3 and TRBJ2-6; unclear D gene. Sequenced material: CD4+ T cells sorted from PBMCs, taken roughly 45 days after the first yellow fever vaccination. The source of this sequence is a man between 18 and 35 years old who received the YFV17D yellow fever vaccine. This CDR3 is CASRIGGANVLTF. CDR3 sequence (DNA): TGTGCCAGCAGGATAGGTGGGGCCAACGTCCTGACTTTC.